The present T cell receptor (beta chain) was sequenced within a study of blood T cell repertoires in COVID-19. Trimming took 2 bases from V and 9 from J, leaving 20 bases between them. The CDR3 consists of 16 residues. From germline, CDR1 is SQVTM and CDR2 ANQGSEA. In the original workflow: Reference gene primer amplification yielded estimated nucleated cell counts. Here immunoSEQ multiplex PCR was the method, and the copy in TCRdb shows in-frame clones only, minus some. V, J and clone size are those of that table, while D and trimming were read from the DNA. The sample consists of over 250,000 clones, over 75% of them appearing once.

Source material: peripheral blood. V and J are TRBV29-1 and TRBJ2-6; a possible D gene is TRBD2 (6 bases). This TCR came from a woman in her fifties or sixties with acute or convalescent COVID-19. The CDR3 reads CSVEIWDSPPGNVLTF. The CDR3 region has the DNA TGCAGCGTTGAAATTTGGGACTCCCCCCCGGGCAACGTCCTGACTTTC.